Listed here are 9 T cell receptor beta chains from one sample, sequenced in a study of shared clonotypes between healthy human individuals. Naive CD8 cells were CD45RO-negative, positively selected for CCR7, excluding terminally differentiated effector memory CD45RA+ cells. The repertoire was sequenced with immunoSEQ multiplex PCR; TCRdb's copy has only in-frame clones and lacks some. This table has about 2 million clones, approximately 94% appearing once. The sequenced sample consisted of naive CD8+ T cells sorted from blood. These receptor sequences come from a man between 18 and 35 years old in good health.

This chain uses TRBV7-2 with TRBJ1-2; tentatively, D is TRBD1 (5 bases). There are 12 residues in the CDR3. Germline CDR1 and CDR2: SGHTA and FQGNSA. Trimming removed 7 bases at V and 5 bases at J, with 11 bases between. The CDR3 loop reads CASTIQDYGYTF. CDR3 DNA: TGTGCCAGCACGATACAGGATTATGGCTACACCTTC.

A single count supports this clone. This rearrangement joins TRBV7-8 to TRBJ1-5; 10 bases fit TRBD1. Germline V gene sequence: CDR1 SGHVS, CDR2 FQNEAQ. This CDR3 contains 21 residues. The V gene end was trimmed by 2 bases and the J gene end by 2 bases; junction bases not matched to a gene: 18. The CDR3 here is CASSLNHRDRGREEGNQPQHF. The CDR3 bases are TGTGCCAGCAGCTTAAACCACCGGGACAGGGGCCGCGAGGAAGGCAATCAGCCCCAGCATTTT.

The genes are TRBV28 and TRBJ2-5; D call uncertain. Germline V gives CDR1 MDHEN, CDR2 SYDVKM. The CDR3 is 14 amino acids. Trimming shortened V by 2 bases and J by 5 bases, and 12 bases separated the two germline ends. The CDR3 DNA reads TGTGCCAGCAGTTTAGTTATCCTTGCGGAGACCCAGTACTTC. It translates to CASSLVILAETQYF. The whole variable domain, filled in from reference TRBV28 and TRBJ2-5, reads DVKVTQSSRYLVKRTGEKVFLECVQDMDHENMFWYRQDPGLGLRLIYFSYDVKMKEKGDIPEGYSVSREKKERFSLILESASTNQTSMYLCASSLVILAETQYFGPGTRLLVL.

Concerning this clone: This specimen includes other DNA sequences encoding the same CDR3. The chain recombines TRBV7-9 with TRBJ2-7; 9 nucleotides line up with TRBD1. This CDR3 has 15 amino acids. V lost 4 bases to trimming and J lost 2 bases; unmatched junction nucleotides: 6. The germline CDR1 and CDR2 sequences are SEHNR and FQNEAQ (reference sequence). The DNA for the CDR3 is TGTGCCAGCAGCTCCCGGGGGACAGGGACCTACGAGCAGTACTTC. Its translation: CASSSRGTGTYEQYF.

The chain is built from TRBV27 and TRBJ2-7; 7 positions match TRBD1. Germline-derived CDR1 and CDR2 are MNHEY and SMNVEV (reference sequence). The V gene end was trimmed by 6 bases and the J gene end by 3 bases; junction bases not matched to a gene: 11. The CDR3 spans 15 residues. The CDR3 loop is CASRTLRDSYYEQYF. The CDR3, as DNA: TGTGCCAGCAGGACTCTCCGGGACAGCTACTACGAGCAGTACTTC.

The chain recombines TRBV29-1 with TRBJ1-4, with a possible D match to TRBD1 (5 bases). This CDR3 is 11 amino acids long. CDR1 SQVTM and CDR2 ANQGSEA come from the germline V gene. V lost 6 bases and J 10 bases, leaving 12 bases between the germline ends. The CDR3 here is CSVPGGGKLFF. CDR3 DNA: TGCAGCGTCCCCGGCGGGGGAAAACTGTTTTTT.

V and J are TRBV4-1 and TRBJ1-5; 10 bases map to TRBD1. From germline, CDR1 is MGHRA and CDR2 YSYEKL. The ends lost 2 bases at V and 5 bases at J; junction bases unmatched: 9. This CDR3 region has 17 residues. The CDR3 DNA follows: TGCGCCAGCAGCCAACATGGAGCCGGGACAGGGGATCAGCCCCAGCATTTT. It specifies CASSQHGAGTGDQPQHF.

This sequence joins TRBV5-4 and TRBJ2-2; D is uncertain. The ends were cut back, 4 bases at V and 10 bases at J, with 11 bases in the middle. The CDR3 is 12 residues long. From germline, CDR1 is SGHNT and CDR2 YYREEE (reference sequence). The CDR3 DNA follows: TGTGCCAGCAGCCAAACAGCAGAGGAGCTGTTTTTT. Translation: CASSQTAEELFF.

This chain connects TRBV7-2 to TRBJ2-1, with 8 bases identical to TRBD1. Germline loops: CDR1 SGHTA, CDR2 FQGNSA. Germline trimming cut 3 bases from V and 7 bases from J; bases unmatched to any gene: 5. This CDR3 has 14 amino acids. For the CDR3, the DNA is TGTGCCAGCAGCTTGATTACAGGGGGGAATGAGCAGTTCTTC. As protein: CASSLITGGNEQFF.